This TCR beta chain was obtained from a study of cytomegalovirus exposure and HLA in healthy donors. Study conclusions and caveats: The study assumed roughly uniform donor sequencing depth for presence/absence analyses.

The CDR3 has 17 residues. Germline CDR1 is SGHVS and CDR2 is FQNEAQ. Use of 60 Vbeta and 13 Jbeta primers characterized the PCR. Clones were read by immunoSEQ multiplex PCR, and TCRdb kept only the in-frame ones, dropping some. The sample holds about 150,000 clones, approximately 73% seen once. This clone was seen more than once but under ten times. Antigen specificity is unknown. The rearrangement joins TRBV7-8 to TRBJ2-5; 9 bases agree with TRBD1. Near its end, the DNA agrees better with TRBJ2-7, so the J call may be wrong. This sequence was found in a man aged 25-40 years in good health and CMV-seropositive. Source material: PBMCs. This chain's CDR3 is CASSPRLGQGPYYEQYF. In DNA, the CDR3 is TGTGCCAGCAGCCCTCGGTTGGGACAGGGACCCTACTACGAGCAGTACTTC.